This T cell receptor (beta chain) stems from a study of vaccination and CD4 T cells after COVID-19 (dated by TCRdb to between 2021 and 2024). Regarding the study in general: Every convalescent patient had a positive nasal swab PCR test for SARS-CoV-2, with mild disease in 9 or 10 patients and severe disease in one. In roughly 10 COVID-19 convalescent patients and a handful of infection-naive healthy vaccine recipients, the spike-specific CD4+ TCR repertoire before mRNA vaccination was compared with the repertoire after mRNA vaccination. The time from the second vaccine dose to post-vaccine blood sampling had a median of roughly 77 days and ranged from about 12 to 241 days. The cultures were stimulated with overlapping spike peptide pools from SARS-CoV-2 and from the common cold coronaviruses HCoV-NL63, HCoV-OC43 and HCoV-229E. Control cultures used a CEFX viral epitope pool as positive control, an HIV-1 Nef peptide pool as negative control, or no peptide. Post-COVID blood samples were collected from convalescent patients a median of around 100 days after diagnosis, with a range of roughly 35 to 180 days. The convalescent cohort comprised six males and four females, including two Hispanic individuals, seven Caucasians, two Asians and one multiracial person. Participants received two doses of either the Pfizer-BioNTech BNT162b2 vaccine (n=8) or the Moderna mRNA-1273 vaccine (n=2).

General study outcomes and caveats: In convalescent patients, a median 86.3% of post-vaccine SARS-CoV-2-reactive clones were detected only after vaccination, suggesting vaccine-specific priming. Relatively few convalescent patients were included in the study, and early timepoints after natural infection were not analyzed. Nearly all vaccine-specific clones in convalescent patients (304 of 307) were mono-reactive for SARS-CoV-2 spike rather than cross-reactive with common cold coronaviruses. The median number of SARS-CoV-2-reactive clonotypes rose from 21 after infection to a few dozen after vaccination, but the change was not significant.

Taken with the paper, the label for treatment or condition translates to: approximately 9-day PBMC culture with coronavirus spike peptide pools or control peptides (ViraFEST assay). The ViraFEST assay was used in the study, in which antigen-specific T cells were expanded with peptide pools and expanded clonotypes were subsequently identified by TCR sequencing. The convalescent patients' positive SARS-CoV-2 PCR tests were from March to December 2020, which was before the Alpha, Beta and Delta variants emerged in the United States. Each well held about 1.8 million PBMCs cultured with roughly 10 ug/ml peptide pools in IMDM containing about 5% human AB serum and 9 to 10 IU/ml IL-2. Half of the culture medium was replaced with fresh IL-2-containing medium on days 3 and 7. Once the cells had been in culture for 9 to 10 days, the EasySep CD4+ T cell isolation kit was used to isolate CD4+ T cells by negative selection. Ficoll-Paque Plus gradient centrifugation was used to isolate PBMCs from whole blood, and the isolated PBMCs were then either used fresh or cryopreserved at -140C. Triplicate wells were generally used for each culture condition.

Comment on this clonotype: No cognate antigen has been identified for it. No qualities accompany the bases; no much larger clone lies one base away.

Library preparation used PCR. DNA from cultured CD4+ T cells was subjected to TCR sequencing with the Oncomine TCR Beta short-read assay at the Johns Hopkins FTIC core. The QIAamp micro DNA kit was used to extract genomic DNA from the cultured CD4+ T cells. Oncomine TCR Beta libraries from cultured CD4+ T cells were pooled using unique dual indexes and sequenced on an Illumina iSeq 100. In the authors' own workflow: Non-productive sequences were filtered out, and CDR3s that did not start with C, did not end with F or W, or were shorter than 7 amino acids were discarded. Antigen-specific clonotypes were identified using the MANAFEST web application through comparison of peptide-stimulated wells with reference and other culture wells. An FDR below 0.05, an odds ratio above 5, and a productive frequency above 0.1% in at least two of three replicate wells were required for clones to be considered positive. Cross-reactive clonotypes were defined as significantly expanded in both SARS-CoV-2 spike wells and at least one common cold coronavirus spike condition. Levenshtein distances (stringdist) and unrooted phylogenetic trees (ape) in R version 3.6.1 were used to assess CDR3 homology. TCRdb reanalyzed the raw reads on its own, using fastp at Q25 for trimming and MiXCR for clone calling, and kept in-frame beta chains. Rows with a matching CDR3 protein are joined into one entry that keeps the most common DNA and genes. The V and J calls and clone size are TCRdb's, not the authors'. The sample yields roughly 20,000 distinct CDR3 sequences; under 70% were counted once. Of the sample, roughly 15% falls within the top ten clones.

Sequences were obtained from CD4+ T cells from blood, cultured in vitro. The source is a human donor who had recovered from COVID-19.

DNA sequence: TGTGCCAGCAGCACACAGGGGTACGGGGAGCTGTTTTTT. Its coded protein is CASSTQGYGELFF. The sequence joins TRBV6-1 to TRBJ2-2, and TRBD1 aligns with 7 junction nucleotides. Based on the germline V gene, the CDR1 and CDR2 sequences are MNHNS and SASEGT. The CDR3 starts with the cysteine, ends with the phenylalanine, and has 13 residues. Only the CDR3 DNA is retained, 39 bases long and in frame from the first base. The germline V and J ends show losses of 6 bases and 7 bases respectively, and no gene match explains 5 bases of the junction.